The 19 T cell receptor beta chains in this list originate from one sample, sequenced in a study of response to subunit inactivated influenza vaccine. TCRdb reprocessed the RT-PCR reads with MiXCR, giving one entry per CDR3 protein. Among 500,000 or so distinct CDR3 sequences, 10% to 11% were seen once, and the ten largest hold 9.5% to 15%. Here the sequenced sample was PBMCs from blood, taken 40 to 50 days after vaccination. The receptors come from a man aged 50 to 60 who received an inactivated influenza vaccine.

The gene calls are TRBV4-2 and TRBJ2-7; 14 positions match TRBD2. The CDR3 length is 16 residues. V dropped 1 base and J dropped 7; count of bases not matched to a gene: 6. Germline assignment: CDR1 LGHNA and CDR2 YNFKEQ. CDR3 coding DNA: TGTGCCAGCAGCCAAGCCCCCGGGACTAGCGGGAGTGAGCAGTACTTC. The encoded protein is CASSQAPGTSGSEQYF.

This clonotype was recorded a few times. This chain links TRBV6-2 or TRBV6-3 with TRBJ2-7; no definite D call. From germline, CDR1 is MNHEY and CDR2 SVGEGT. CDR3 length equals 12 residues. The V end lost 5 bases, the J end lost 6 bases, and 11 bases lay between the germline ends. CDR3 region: CASSGIRLEQYF. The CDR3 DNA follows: TGTGCCAGCAGTGGCATTCGTCTCGAGCAGTACTTC.

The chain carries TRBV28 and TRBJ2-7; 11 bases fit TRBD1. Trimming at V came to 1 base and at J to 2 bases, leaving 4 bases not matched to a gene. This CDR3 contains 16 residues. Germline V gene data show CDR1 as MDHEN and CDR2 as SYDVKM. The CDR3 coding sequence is TGTGCCAGCAGTTTATCCGGGACAGGGGGTACCTACGAGCAGTACTTC. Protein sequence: CASSLSGTGGTYEQYF.

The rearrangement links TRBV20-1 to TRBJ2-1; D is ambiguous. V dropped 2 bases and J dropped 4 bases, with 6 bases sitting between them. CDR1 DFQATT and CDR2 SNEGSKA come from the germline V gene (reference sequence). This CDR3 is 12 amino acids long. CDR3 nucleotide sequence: TGCAGTGCTAGAAACGGATACAATGAGCAGTTCTTC. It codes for CSARNGYNEQFF.

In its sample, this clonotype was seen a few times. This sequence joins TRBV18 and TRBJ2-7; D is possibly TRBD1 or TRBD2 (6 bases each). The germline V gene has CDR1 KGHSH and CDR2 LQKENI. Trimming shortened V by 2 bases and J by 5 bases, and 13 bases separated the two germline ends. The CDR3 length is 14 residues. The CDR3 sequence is CASSPSGAHHEQYF. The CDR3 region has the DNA TGTGCCAGCTCACCATCGGGGGCCCACCACGAGCAGTACTTC.

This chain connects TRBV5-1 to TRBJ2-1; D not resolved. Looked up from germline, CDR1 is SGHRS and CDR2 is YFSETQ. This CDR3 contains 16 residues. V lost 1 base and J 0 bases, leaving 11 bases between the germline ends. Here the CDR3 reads CASSLTRRRSYNEQFF. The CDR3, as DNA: TGCGCCAGCAGCTTGACGAGACGCCGCTCCTACAATGAGCAGTTCTTC.

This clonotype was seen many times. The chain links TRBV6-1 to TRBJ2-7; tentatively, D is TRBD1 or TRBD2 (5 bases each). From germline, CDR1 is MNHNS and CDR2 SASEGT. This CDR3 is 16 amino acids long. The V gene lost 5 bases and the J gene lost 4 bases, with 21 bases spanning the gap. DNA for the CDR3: TGTGCCAGCAGTCGACAGTCTCCAGCTTTAGCGTACGAGCAGTACTTC. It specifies CASSRQSPALAYEQYF.

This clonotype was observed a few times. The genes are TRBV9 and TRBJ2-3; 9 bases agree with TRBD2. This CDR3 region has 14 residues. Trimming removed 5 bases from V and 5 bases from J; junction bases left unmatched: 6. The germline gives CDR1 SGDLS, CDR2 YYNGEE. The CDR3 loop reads CASRAGGDGDTQYF. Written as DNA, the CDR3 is TGTGCCAGCAGGGCGGGGGGGGACGGAGATACGCAGTATTTT. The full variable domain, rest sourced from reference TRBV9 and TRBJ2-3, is DSGVTQTPKHLITATGQRVTLRCSPRSGDLSVYWYQQSLDQGLQFLIQYYNGEERAKGNILERFSAQQFPDLHSELNLSSLELGDSALYFCASRAGGDGDTQYFGPGTRLTVL.

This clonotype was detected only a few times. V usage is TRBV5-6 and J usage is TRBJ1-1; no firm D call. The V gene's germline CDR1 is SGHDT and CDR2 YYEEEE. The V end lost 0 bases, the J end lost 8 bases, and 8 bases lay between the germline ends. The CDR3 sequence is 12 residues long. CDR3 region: CASSLAIGEAFF. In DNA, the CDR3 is TGTGCCAGCAGCTTGGCGATTGGAGAAGCTTTCTTT.

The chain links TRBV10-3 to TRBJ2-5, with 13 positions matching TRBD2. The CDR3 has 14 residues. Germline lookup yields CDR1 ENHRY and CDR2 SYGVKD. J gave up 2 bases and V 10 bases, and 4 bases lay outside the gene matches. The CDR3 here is CATGLAGAQETQYF. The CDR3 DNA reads TGTGCCACCGGACTAGCGGGAGCTCAAGAGACCCAGTACTTC.

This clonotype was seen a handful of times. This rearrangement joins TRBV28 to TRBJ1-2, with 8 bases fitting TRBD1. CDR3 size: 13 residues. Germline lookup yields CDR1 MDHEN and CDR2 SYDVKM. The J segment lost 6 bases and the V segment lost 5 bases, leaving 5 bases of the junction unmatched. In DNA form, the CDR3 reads TGTGCCAGCAGTCGGACAGGGAGAGATGGCTACACCTTC. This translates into CASSRTGRDGYTF.

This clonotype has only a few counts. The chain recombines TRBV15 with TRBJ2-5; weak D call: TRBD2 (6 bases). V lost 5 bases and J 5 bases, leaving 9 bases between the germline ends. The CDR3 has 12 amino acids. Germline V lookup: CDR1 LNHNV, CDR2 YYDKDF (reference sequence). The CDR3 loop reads CATSPEGETQYF. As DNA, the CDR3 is TGTGCCACCAGCCCGGAGGGGGAGACCCAGTACTTC.

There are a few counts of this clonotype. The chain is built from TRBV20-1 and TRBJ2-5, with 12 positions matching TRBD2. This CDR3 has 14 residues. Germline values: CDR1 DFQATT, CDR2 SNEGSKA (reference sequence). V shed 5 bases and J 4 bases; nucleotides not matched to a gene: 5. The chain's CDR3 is CSAVRTSGVETQYF. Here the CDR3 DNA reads TGCAGTGCTGTGAGGACTAGCGGGGTAGAGACCCAGTACTTC.

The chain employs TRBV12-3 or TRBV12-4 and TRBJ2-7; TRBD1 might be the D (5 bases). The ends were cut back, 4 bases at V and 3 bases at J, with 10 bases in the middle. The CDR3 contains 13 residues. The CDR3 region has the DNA TGTGCCAGCAGTTCTCAGGGAAACTACGAGCAGTACTTC. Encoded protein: CASSSQGNYEQYF.

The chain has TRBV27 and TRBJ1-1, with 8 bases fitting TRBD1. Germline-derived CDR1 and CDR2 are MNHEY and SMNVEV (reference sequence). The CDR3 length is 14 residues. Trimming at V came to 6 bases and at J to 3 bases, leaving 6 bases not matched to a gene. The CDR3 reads CASSQDRVDTEAFF. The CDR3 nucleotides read TGTGCCAGCAGCCAGGACAGGGTAGACACTGAAGCTTTCTTT.

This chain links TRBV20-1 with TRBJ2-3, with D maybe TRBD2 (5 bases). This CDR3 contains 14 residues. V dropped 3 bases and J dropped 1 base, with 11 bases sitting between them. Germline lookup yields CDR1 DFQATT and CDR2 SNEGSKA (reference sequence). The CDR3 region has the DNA TGCAGTGCTAGGAGTCTAGCAGGCACAGATACGCAGTATTTT. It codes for CSARSLAGTDTQYF.

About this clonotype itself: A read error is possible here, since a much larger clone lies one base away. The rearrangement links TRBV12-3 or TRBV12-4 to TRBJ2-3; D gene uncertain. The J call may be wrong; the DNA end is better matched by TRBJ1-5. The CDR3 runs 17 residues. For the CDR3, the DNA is TGTGCCAGCAGTTCACTTCCAAGTCAGCCCAATGCAGATACGCAGCATTTT. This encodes CASSSLPSQPNADTQHF.

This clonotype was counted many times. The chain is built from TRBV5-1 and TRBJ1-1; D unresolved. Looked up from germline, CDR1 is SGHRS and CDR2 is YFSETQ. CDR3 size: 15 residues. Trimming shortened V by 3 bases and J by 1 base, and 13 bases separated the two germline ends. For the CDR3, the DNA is TGCGCCAGCAGCTCACAGCCTGAGGGGAACACTGAAGCTTTCTTT. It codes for CASSSQPEGNTEAFF.

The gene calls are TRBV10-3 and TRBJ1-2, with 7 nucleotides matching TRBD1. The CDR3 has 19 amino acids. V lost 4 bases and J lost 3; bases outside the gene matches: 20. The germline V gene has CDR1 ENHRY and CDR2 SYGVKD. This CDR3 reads CAISVPTYRGPGSYYGYTF. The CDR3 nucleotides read TGTGCCATCAGTGTCCCCACGTACAGGGGACCCGGCTCCTACTATGGCTACACCTTC.